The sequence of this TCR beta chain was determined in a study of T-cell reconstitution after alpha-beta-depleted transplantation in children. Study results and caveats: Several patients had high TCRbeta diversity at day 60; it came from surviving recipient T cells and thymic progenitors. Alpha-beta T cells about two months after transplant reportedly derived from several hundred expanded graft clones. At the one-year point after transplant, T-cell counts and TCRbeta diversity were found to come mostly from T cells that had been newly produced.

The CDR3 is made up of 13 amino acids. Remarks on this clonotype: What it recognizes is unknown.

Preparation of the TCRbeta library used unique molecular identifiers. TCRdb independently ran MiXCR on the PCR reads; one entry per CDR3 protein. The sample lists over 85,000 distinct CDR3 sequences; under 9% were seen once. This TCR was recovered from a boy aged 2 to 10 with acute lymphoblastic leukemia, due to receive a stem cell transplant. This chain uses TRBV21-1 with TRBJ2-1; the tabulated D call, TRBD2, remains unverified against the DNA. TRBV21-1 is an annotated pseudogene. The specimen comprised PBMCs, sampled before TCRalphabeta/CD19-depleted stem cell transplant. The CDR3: CASSKGGGGEQFF. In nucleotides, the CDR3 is TGTGCCAGCAGCAAAGGAGGAGGAGGTGAGCAGTTCTTC.